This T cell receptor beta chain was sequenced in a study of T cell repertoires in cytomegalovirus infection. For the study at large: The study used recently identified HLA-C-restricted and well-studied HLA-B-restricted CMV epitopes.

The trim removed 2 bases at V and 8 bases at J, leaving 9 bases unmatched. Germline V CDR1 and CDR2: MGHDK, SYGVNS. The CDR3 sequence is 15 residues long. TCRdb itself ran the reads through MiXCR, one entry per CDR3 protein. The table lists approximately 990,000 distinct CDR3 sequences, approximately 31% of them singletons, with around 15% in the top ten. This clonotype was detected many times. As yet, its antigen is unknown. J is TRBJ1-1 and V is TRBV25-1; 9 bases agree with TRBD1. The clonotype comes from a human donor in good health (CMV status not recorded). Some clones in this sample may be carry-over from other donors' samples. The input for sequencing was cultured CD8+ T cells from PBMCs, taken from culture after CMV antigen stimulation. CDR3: CASSEGLTGGSEAFF. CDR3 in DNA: TGTGCCAGCAGTGAAGGTTTGACAGGGGGTTCAGAAGCTTTCTTT. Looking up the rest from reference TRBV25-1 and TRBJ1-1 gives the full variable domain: EADIYQTPRYLVIGTGKKITLECSQTMGHDKMYWYQQDPGMELHLIHYSYGVNSTEKGDLSSESTVSRIRTEHFPLTLESARPSHTSQYLCASSEGLTGGSEAFFGQGTRLTVV.